This T cell receptor (beta chain) was identified in a study of blood T cell repertoires in COVID-19. On the study more broadly: Samples taken during acute and convalescent COVID-19 were collected in the United States, Italy and Spain. PBMCs, B-cell-depleted T cells, or T cells provided the cDNA or gDNA that made up the material.

Per the original data handling: Estimation of nucleated cell counts was performed using reference gene primer amplification. Libraries were prepared by immunoSEQ multiplex PCR; TCRdb keeps only in-frame clonotypes and omits some of them. D and trimming were read from the DNA, whereas the V and J calls and clone size are those reported in that table. The repertoire holds 300,000 to 350,000 clones, with 75% to 90% as singletons. The germline CDR1 and CDR2 sequences are SGHAT and FQNNGV. V was shortened by 8 bases and J by 2 bases, with 19 bases between the two germline ends. The CDR3 is 15 residues long.

The clonotype was recovered from a man aged 18 to 29 with active or convalescent COVID-19. The chain recombines TRBV11-2 with TRBJ2-7; D might be TRBD2 (6 bases). Input material: peripheral blood. The DNA for the CDR3 is TGTGCCAGCGGCAAAACCGGGACTGCAGCCTACGAGCAGTACTTC. It encodes CASGKTGTAAYEQYF.